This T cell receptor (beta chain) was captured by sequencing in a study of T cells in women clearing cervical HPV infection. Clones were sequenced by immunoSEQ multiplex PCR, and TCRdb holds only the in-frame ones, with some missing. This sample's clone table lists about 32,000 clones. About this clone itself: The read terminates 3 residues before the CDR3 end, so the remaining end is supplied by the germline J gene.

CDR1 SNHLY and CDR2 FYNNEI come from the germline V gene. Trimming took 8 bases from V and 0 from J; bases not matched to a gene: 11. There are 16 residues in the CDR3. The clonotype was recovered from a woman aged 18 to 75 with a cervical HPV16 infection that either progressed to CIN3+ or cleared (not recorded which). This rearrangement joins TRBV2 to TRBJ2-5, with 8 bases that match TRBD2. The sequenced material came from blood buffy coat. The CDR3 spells CASGTRTGTYQETQYF. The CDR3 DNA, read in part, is TGTGCCAGCGGGACTAGAACGGGAACCTACCAAGAGACC.